Shown below are 17 T cell receptor beta chains from a single sample sequenced in a study of T cells after yellow fever vaccination. One entry per CDR3 protein, called by TCRdb with MiXCR from the 5' RACE reads. This table has about 310,000 distinct CDR3 sequences, 3% to 4.5% appearing once. The specimen was PBMCs, collected on the day of the yellow fever booster vaccination. The receptors derive from a man aged 18 to 29 who received the YFV17D yellow fever vaccine.

This clonotype came up a few times. The chain carries TRBV6-6 and TRBJ2-1, with D possibly TRBD1 on 5 matching bases. Germline-derived CDR1 and CDR2 are MNHNY and SVGAGI (reference sequence). With 6 bases removed from V and 1 base from J, the gap between germline ends came to 13 bases. The CDR3 loop spans 15 amino acids. CDR3 sequence (DNA): TGTGCCAGCAGCAGGCAGGGCCTGTCCTACAATGAGCAGTTCTTC. Protein sequence: CASSRQGLSYNEQFF.

V and J are TRBV6-5 and TRBJ2-7, with 12 bases fitting TRBD2. CDR1 is MNHEY and CDR2 is SVGAGI in the germline V gene. The length of the CDR3 is 15 residues. Trimming cost V 2 bases and J 2 bases; bases outside gene matches: 1. CDR3 sequence reads: CASSYASGGAYEQYF. CDR3 bases: TGTGCCAGCAGTTACGCTAGCGGGGGGGCCTACGAGCAGTACTTC.

This clonotype was observed at least ten times. The gene calls are TRBV18 and TRBJ2-2; D possibly corresponds to TRBD1 (5 bases). V lost 2 bases, J lost 0 bases, and 13 bases lay in between. The CDR3 has 17 residues. Germline loops: CDR1 KGHSH, CDR2 LQKENI. For the CDR3, the DNA is TGTGCCAGCTCACCATCACTCGACAGAACGAACACCGGGGAGCTGTTTTTT. As protein: CASSPSLDRTNTGELFF.

This clonotype was seen ten or more times. The CDR3 protein is CASSLGGTYLSSYEQYV. CDR3 DNA sequence: TGTGCCAGCAGCTTAGGGGGGACGTACCTCAGCTCCTACGAGCAGTACGTC. The chain recombines TRBV7-9 with TRBJ2-7; TRBD1 or TRBD2 may be the D gene (5 bases each). CDR3 length equals 17 residues. Germline-derived CDR1 and CDR2 are SEHNR and FQNEAQ (reference sequence). Trimming removed 1 base at V and 0 bases at J, with 16 bases between.

This rearrangement joins TRBV7-8 to TRBJ2-7; D might be TRBD1 (5 bases). V was pared by 2 bases and J by 2 bases, with 10 bases between. Germline CDR1 SGHVS, CDR2 FQNEAQ. The CDR3 has 14 amino acids. CDR3 DNA sequence: TGTGCCAGCAGCTTAAATGCAGGGCCCTACGAGCAGTACTTC. Translated, it gives CASSLNAGPYEQYF. Looking up the rest from reference TRBV7-8 and TRBJ2-7 gives the full variable domain: GAGVSQSPRYKVAKRGQDVALRCDPISGHVSLFWYQQALGQGPEFLTYFQNEAQLDKSGLPSDRFFAERPEGSVSTLKIQRTQQEDSAVYLCASSLNAGPYEQYFGPGTRLTVT.

This clonotype has at least ten counts. The chain employs TRBV28 and TRBJ2-3, with TRBD2 matching over 8 bases. The CDR3 has 16 residues. Germline V gene data show CDR1 as MDHEN and CDR2 as SYDVKM. The ends lost 6 bases at V and 6 bases at J; junction bases unmatched: 14. Here the CDR3 DNA reads TGTGCCAGCAGCCTGGAGGTAGCGGGGCTTAGGGATACGCAGTATTTT. This sequence encodes CASSLEVAGLRDTQYF.

This clonotype was observed a few times. The chain couples TRBV28 to TRBJ2-1, with D maybe TRBD2 (6 bases). Germline V CDR1 and CDR2: MDHEN, SYDVKM. With 6 bases removed from V and 6 bases from J, the gap between germline ends came to 9 bases. The CDR3 has 12 amino acids. The CDR3, as DNA: TGTGCCAGCAGGGGACTGATCAATGAGCAGTTCTTC. The encoded protein is CASRGLINEQFF.

This clonotype came up many times. The chain links TRBV21-1 to TRBJ1-1. TRBV21-1 is a documented pseudogene. The CDR3 runs 13 residues. CDR3 loop: CASSKGGYTEAFF. Written as DNA, the CDR3 is TGTGCCAGCAGCAAGGGAGGATACACTGAAGCTTTCTTT.

This clonotype was detected ten times or more. The chain couples TRBV20-1 to TRBJ2-7; TRBD1 or TRBD2 may be the D gene (5 bases each). Trimming removed 3 bases from V and 4 bases from J, with 10 bases in between. The germline CDR1 and CDR2 sequences are DFQATT and SNEGSKA (reference sequence). This CDR3 region has 12 residues. The CDR3 DNA follows: TGCAGTGCTAGTGTCAGGGAGTACGAGCAGTACGTC. Translating gives CSASVREYEQYV.

The rearrangement uses TRBV4-2 and TRBJ1-4; D ambiguous. The CDR3 loop spans 14 amino acids. The V end was cut by 2 bases, the J end by 8 bases, with 12 bases between. From germline, CDR1 is LGHNA and CDR2 YNFKEQ. Here the CDR3 reads CASSQPSLREKLFF. In DNA form, the CDR3 reads TGTGCCAGCAGCCAACCCAGTCTTCGGGAAAAACTGTTTTTT.

This clonotype was found many times. The chain joins TRBV5-1 to TRBJ2-5; possibly TRBD1 or TRBD2 for D (6 bases each). Trimming shortened V by 6 bases and J by 4 bases, and 13 bases separated the two germline ends. Germline assignment: CDR1 SGHRS and CDR2 YFSETQ. The CDR3 totals 13 residues. CDR3 protein: CASTWGAAETQYF. The DNA of the CDR3 is TGCGCCAGCACCTGGGGGGCCGCAGAGACCCAGTACTTC.

This clonotype was seen many times. The chain joins TRBV24-1 to TRBJ2-3, with 14 bases identical to TRBD2. V gave up 2 bases and J gave up 5 bases; unmatched junction bases: 5. The CDR3 runs to 17 residues. Germline V gives CDR1 KGHDR, CDR2 SFDVKD. CDR3 loop: CATSDSGLAGGLDTQYF. In DNA form, the CDR3 reads TGTGCCACCAGTGATTCCGGACTAGCGGGGGGCTTAGATACGCAGTATTTT.

Many counts were recorded for this clonotype. The rearrangement joins TRBV4-1 to TRBJ2-5; no definite D call. V was shortened by 4 bases and J by 0 bases, with 12 bases between the two germline ends. The germline V gene encodes CDR1 MGHRA and CDR2 YSYEKL. The CDR3 loop spans 15 amino acids. DNA of the CDR3: TGCGCCAGCAGCCCCTCCCCGGACCACCAAGAGACCCAGTACTTC. This codes for CASSPSPDHQETQYF.

The chain links TRBV7-2 to TRBJ2-1; 8 nucleotides align to TRBD2. CDR3 size: 18 residues. V was pared by 5 bases and J by 0 bases, with 12 bases of the junction left unmatched. Germline assignment: CDR1 SGHTA and CDR2 FQGNSA. The chain's CDR3 is CASSRLASGGPSYNEQFF. The CDR3 region has the DNA TGTGCCAGCAGCCGATTGGCGAGCGGGGGCCCCTCCTACAATGAGCAGTTCTTC.

This chain links TRBV5-1 with TRBJ1-5, with D tentatively TRBD1 (6 bases). With 4 bases removed from V and 1 base from J, the gap between germline ends came to 18 bases. Germline V gives CDR1 SGHRS, CDR2 YFSETQ. The CDR3 loop spans 17 amino acids. CDR3 sequence reads: CASSPGVGGVSNQPQHF. As DNA, the CDR3 is TGCGCCAGCAGCCCGGGAGTAGGGGGAGTGAGCAATCAGCCCCAGCATTTT.

In its sample, this clonotype was seen a few times. The rearrangement joins TRBV5-4 to TRBJ1-2, with 9 bases aligning to TRBD1. The V and J ends lost 0 bases and 5 bases, in that order; junction bases with no gene match: 8. The CDR3 is made up of 16 amino acids. The V gene's germline CDR1 is SGHNT and CDR2 YYREEE (reference sequence). Here the CDR3 reads CASSLAPGQGPYGYTF. In nucleotides, the CDR3 is TGTGCCAGCAGCTTGGCCCCGGGACAGGGTCCTTATGGCTACACCTTC.

This clonotype was seen a few times. V usage is TRBV7-2 and J usage is TRBJ2-7, with TRBD2 as a possible D gene (6 bases). Germline V lookup: CDR1 SGHTA, CDR2 FQGNSA. Deletions cut 6 bases from V and 5 bases from J, with 8 bases between. This CDR3 has 11 amino acids. CDR3 region: CASRSGDEQYV. CDR3 sequence (DNA): TGTGCCAGCAGATCGGGGGACGAGCAGTACGTC.